These T cell receptor beta chains were read from a single sample in a study of OX40 agonist ivuxolimab in advanced cancers. Assay used: immunoSEQ multiplex PCR; TCRdb lists only in-frame clones, some missing. The sample comprises 70,000 to 100,000 clones, 85% to 90% of which are singletons, and 7.4% rests with the top ten. The material sequenced was CD4+ or CD8+ T cells sorted from blood, taken in a trial of the OX40 agonist ivuxolimab. The receptors originated from an adult with an advanced solid tumor such as melanoma, head and neck, liver or kidney cancer. The conserved cysteine and the conserved F or W are not part of the CDR3 here.

j_gene,v_gene,CDR3aa
TRBJ1-4,TRBV7-9,ASSSTTNEKLF
TRBJ1-4,TRBV7-3,ASSGETVKKLF
TRBJ2-7,TRBV15,ATSRVFLISAGDTYEQY
TRBJ1-3,TRBV19,ASMDRGQGNTIY
TRBJ1-1,TRBV5-6,ASSLGIGTEAF
TRBJ2-3,TRBV4-2,ASSQVSTDTQY
TRBJ1-1,TRBV19,ASSMGPGQGQI
TRBJ1-3,TRBV15,ATSRDRGLHSGNTIY
TRBJ2-1,TRBV29-1,SVDGTSGTLNEQF
TRBJ1-2,TRBV30,AWSVRANYGYT
TRBJ1-2,TRBV2,ASSLTSGYT
TRBJ2-7,TRBV2,ATTAPLAGTYEQY
TRBJ2-3,TRBV4-1,ASSQALQDTQY
TRBJ2-3,TRBV4-1,ASSQALTSGYTDTQY